The 10 T cell receptor beta chains reported below all come from one sample, sequenced in a study of cytomegalovirus exposure and HLA in healthy donors (dated by TCRdb to the late 2010s). Libraries were prepared through the immunoSEQ multiplex PCR assay. For the multiplex PCR, a mixture combining 60 forward primers for TCR Vbeta segments and 13 reverse primers for TCR Jbeta segments was used. In TCRdb, the immuneACCESS table is reduced to in-frame sequences with V and J assigned. These tables do not hold every clone; where another copy was compared, an unresolved V gene accounts for under half, and the others remain unexplained. For this sample there are about 150,000 clones; 79% appear just once. The ten top clones hold approximately 1% of the sample. Sequencing was done on a sample of PBMCs. These receptor sequences come from a male donor in good health and CMV-seronegative.

The chain couples TRBV5-1 to TRBJ2-2; a possible D gene is TRBD1 (7 bases). The germline V and J ends were trimmed by 4 bases and 3 bases, with 16 bases remaining between them. Germline V gene data show CDR1 as SGHRS and CDR2 as YFSETQ. The CDR3 contains 16 residues. DNA for the CDR3: TGCGCCAGCAGCCCGGGGGCAGGGGGTTACACCGGGGAGCTGTTTTTT. It yields the protein CASSPGAGGYTGELFF.

This clone was found a few times. The rearrangement joins TRBV6-4 to TRBJ2-7; 8 nucleotides match TRBD2. The V gene end was trimmed by 6 bases and the J gene end by 0 bases; junction bases not matched to a gene: 4. The CDR3 length is 14 residues. Germline assignment: CDR1 MRHNA and CDR2 SNTAGT. CDR3 protein: CASSGRGSSYEQYF. As DNA, the CDR3 is TGTGCCAGCAGCGGGAGGGGTAGCTCCTACGAGCAGTACTTC.

The chain employs TRBV11-3 and TRBJ2-7; no definite D call. Germline V gene sequence: CDR1 SGHNT, CDR2 YENEEA. Trimming left V 2 bases short and J 4 bases short, with 9 bases between. CDR3 size: 13 residues. CDR3: CASSLPSRYEQYF. The CDR3 nucleotides read TGTGCCAGCAGCTTACCCTCGCGTTACGAGCAGTACTTC.

The chain joins TRBV7-2 to TRBJ2-5; TRBD2 is a possible D gene (5 bases). V was pared by 6 bases and J by 4 bases, with 18 bases between. The CDR3 consists of 15 residues. From germline, CDR1 is SGHTA and CDR2 FQGNSA. The CDR3 region has the DNA TGTGCCAGCAGGTCTCCTCTGAGGGCCAGAGAGACCCAGTACTTC. It yields the protein CASRSPLRARETQYF.

The V and J genes are TRBV11-2 and TRBJ1-1; D remains unclear. Trimming removed 3 bases at V and 3 bases at J, with 11 bases between. This CDR3 has 14 amino acids. Germline V lookup: CDR1 SGHAT, CDR2 FQNNGV. DNA for the CDR3: TGTGCCAGCAGCTTCCTTTTGGGAGACACTGAAGCTTTCTTT. It yields the protein CASSFLLGDTEAFF. The whole variable domain, filled in from reference TRBV11-2 and TRBJ1-1, reads EAGVAQSPRYKIIEKRQSVAFWCNPISGHATLYWYQQILGQGPKLLIQFQNNGVVDDSQLPKDRFSAERLKGVDSTLKIQPAKLEDSAVYLCASSFLLGDTEAFFGQGTRLTVV.

The chain uses TRBV29-1 and TRBJ1-4, with 9 bases fitting TRBD1. Losses at the gene ends were 4 bases for V and 8 bases for J; bases not matched to a gene: 5. CDR3 length: 13 residues. Per the germline V gene, CDR1 is SQVTM and CDR2 is ANQGSEA. The CDR3 sequence is CSVGTGEGEKLFF. The DNA of the CDR3 is TGCAGCGTTGGGACAGGGGAGGGGGAAAAACTGTTTTTT. Using reference TRBV29-1 and TRBJ1-4 for the parts outside the CDR3, the full variable domain is SAVISQKPSRDICQRGTSLTIQCQVDSQVTMMFWYRQQPGQSLTLIATANQGSEATYESGFVIDKFPISRPNLTFSTLTVSNMSPEDSSIYLCSVGTGEGEKLFFGSGTQLSVL.

The chain carries TRBV6-5 and TRBJ1-5, with D tentatively TRBD1 (6 bases). Germline V gene sequence: CDR1 MNHEY, CDR2 SVGAGI. This CDR3 comprises 14 residues. The V end lost 6 bases, the J end lost 4 bases, and 13 bases lay between the germline ends. The CDR3 bases are TGTGCCAGCAGCCTAACAGGGTTTAATCAGCCCCAGCATTTT. Its translation is CASSLTGFNQPQHF.

This chain links TRBV30 with TRBJ2-7; D is unclear. The CDR3 totals 11 residues. The germline V and J ends were trimmed by 4 bases and 1 base, with 5 bases remaining between them. Germline CDR1 and CDR2: GTSNPN and SVGIG (reference sequence). CDR3 DNA sequence: TGTGCCTGGACCACATCCTACGAGCAGTACTTC. The encoded protein is CAWTTSYEQYF.

This clone came up once. The chain carries TRBV5-4 and TRBJ2-5; weak D call: TRBD1 (5 bases). The germline V gene has CDR1 SGHNT and CDR2 YYREEE (reference sequence). V was clipped by 2 bases and J by 1 base, with 12 bases between them. The CDR3 is made up of 15 amino acids. CDR3 DNA sequence: TGTGCCAGCAGCTTAGACCAGGGTGTCCAAGAGACCCAGTACTTC. Amino acids: CASSLDQGVQETQYF.

The chain combines TRBV10-2 with TRBJ1-5; 7 bases match TRBD1. Trimming removed 6 bases from V and 6 bases from J; junction bases left unmatched: 8. The CDR3 contains 14 residues. CDR1 and CDR2 (germline): WSHSY, SAAADI. In nucleotides, the CDR3 is TGCGCCAGCAGCAAGACAGGGAGCGTTCAGCCCCAGCATTTT. It codes for CASSKTGSVQPQHF.